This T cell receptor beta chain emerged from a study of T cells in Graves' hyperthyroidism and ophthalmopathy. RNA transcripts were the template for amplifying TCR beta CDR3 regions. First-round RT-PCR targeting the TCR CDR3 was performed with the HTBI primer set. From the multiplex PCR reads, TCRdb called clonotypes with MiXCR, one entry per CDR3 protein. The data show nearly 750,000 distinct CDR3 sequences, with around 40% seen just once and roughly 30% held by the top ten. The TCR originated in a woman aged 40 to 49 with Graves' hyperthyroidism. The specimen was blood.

The CDR3 sequence is CASSSAGTSNQPQHF. CDR3 in DNA: TGTGCCAGCAGCTCTGCAGGGACCAGCAATCAGCCCCAGCATTTT. The rearrangement joins TRBV5-6 to TRBJ1-5; perhaps TRBD1 as D (5 bases). This CDR3 contains 15 residues. The germline V and J ends were trimmed by 3 bases and 1 base, with 11 bases remaining between them. CDR1 and CDR2 from the germline V gene are SGHDT and YYEEEE.